The entry below describes one TCR beta chain. Antigen: not known. This CDR3 spans 14 amino acids. The germline gives CDR1 DFQATT, CDR2 SNEGSKA (reference sequence). The data were obtained in a study of post-analysis software for immune sequencing data. Unique molecular identifiers tagged the TCR beta cDNA libraries. TCRdb processed the PCR reads anew with MiXCR; each CDR3 protein has one entry. The data contain about 430,000 distinct CDR3 sequences, over 30% of them singletons. Study-wide points: Roughly 5 TRBV segments, TRBV5-6, TRBV5-1 and TRBV20-1 among them, were found more frequent in patients than controls.

Sequences were obtained from blood. V is TRBV20-1 and J is TRBJ2-7, with D tentatively TRBD1 (5 bases). The better agreement between TRBJ2-5 and the DNA end casts doubt on the J call. This TCR was recovered from a girl aged 2 to 9 with multiple sclerosis. In nucleotides, the CDR3 is TGCAGTGCTAGATCCCCAGGGATGGGAGAGACCCAGTACTTC. As protein: CSARSPGMGETQYF.